This T cell receptor beta chain emerged from a study of cytomegalovirus exposure and HLA in healthy donors. Overall study results and limits: Most TCR sequences were uncommon, yet certain public TCRs appeared in many donors. In vitro testing confirmed a few CMV-associated chains as specific for CMV antigens.

The CDR3 totals 13 residues. Germline CDR1 SEHNR, CDR2 FQNEAQ (reference sequence). Between the trimmed V and J ends, which lost 5 bases and 7 bases, there was a span of 12 bases. This clone is a singleton in its sample. What it binds is unknown. Clones were read by immunoSEQ multiplex PCR, and TCRdb kept only the in-frame ones, dropping some. The sample holds about 150,000 clones, roughly 87% seen once. The receptor was derived from a woman in her late teens or twenties in good health and CMV-seropositive. V usage is TRBV7-9 and J usage is TRBJ1-5, with D perhaps matching TRBD1 (5 bases). The sample taken for sequencing was PBMCs. CDR3: CASSAQVDQPQHF. Here the CDR3 DNA reads TGTGCCAGCAGCGCACAGGTAGACCAGCCCCAGCATTTT.